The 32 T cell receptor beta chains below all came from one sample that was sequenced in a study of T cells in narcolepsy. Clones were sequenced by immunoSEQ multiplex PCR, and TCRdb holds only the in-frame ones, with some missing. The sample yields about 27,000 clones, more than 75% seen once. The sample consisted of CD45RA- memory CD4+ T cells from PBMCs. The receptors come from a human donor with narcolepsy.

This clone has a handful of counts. CDR3 nucleotides: TGTGCCAGCAGTTACTCAGCCGCCACTGAAGCTTTCTTT. Translated, it gives CASSYSAATEAFF. This chain uses TRBV6-6 with TRBJ1-1; unclear D gene. This CDR3 region has 13 residues. Looked up from germline, CDR1 is MNHNY and CDR2 is SVGAGI (reference sequence). V lost 0 bases, J lost 4 bases, and 6 bases lay in between.

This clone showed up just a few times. This CDR3 is CASSRRQVSTGELFF. CDR3 DNA: TGTGCCAGCAGCCGACGACAGGTCAGCACCGGGGAGCTGTTTTTT. V is TRBV14 and J is TRBJ2-2; D is possibly TRBD1 (6 bases). V lost 4 bases and J 4 bases, leaving 13 bases between the germline ends. Germline CDR1 SGHDN, CDR2 FVKESK. The CDR3 is made up of 15 amino acids.

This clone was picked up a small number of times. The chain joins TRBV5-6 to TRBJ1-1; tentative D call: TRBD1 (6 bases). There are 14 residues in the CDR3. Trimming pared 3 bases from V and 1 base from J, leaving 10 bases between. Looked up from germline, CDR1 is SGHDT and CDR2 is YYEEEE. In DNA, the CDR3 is TGTGCCAGCAGCTGGGGGGCAGGGAACACTGAAGCTTTCTTT. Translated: CASSWGAGNTEAFF. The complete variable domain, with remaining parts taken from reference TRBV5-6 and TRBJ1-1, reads DAGVTQSPTHLIKTRGQQVTLRCSPKSGHDTVSWYQQALGQGPQFIFQYYEEEERQRGNFPDRFSGHQFPNYSSELNVNALLLGDSALYLCASSWGAGNTEAFFGQGTRLTVV.

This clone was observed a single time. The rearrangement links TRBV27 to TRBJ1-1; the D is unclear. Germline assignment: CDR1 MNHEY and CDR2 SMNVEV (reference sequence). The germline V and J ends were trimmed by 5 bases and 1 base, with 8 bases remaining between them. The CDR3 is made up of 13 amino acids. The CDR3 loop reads CASSTTENTEAFF. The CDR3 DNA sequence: TGTGCCAGCAGTACAACAGAGAACACTGAAGCTTTCTTT.

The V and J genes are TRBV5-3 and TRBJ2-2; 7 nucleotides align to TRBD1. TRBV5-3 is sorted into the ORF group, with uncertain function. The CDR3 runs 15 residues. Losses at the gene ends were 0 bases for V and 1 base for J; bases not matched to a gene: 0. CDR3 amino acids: CARSLAGGNTGELFF. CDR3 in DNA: TGTGCCAGAAGCTTGGCAGGGGGGAACACCGGGGAGCTGTTTTTT.

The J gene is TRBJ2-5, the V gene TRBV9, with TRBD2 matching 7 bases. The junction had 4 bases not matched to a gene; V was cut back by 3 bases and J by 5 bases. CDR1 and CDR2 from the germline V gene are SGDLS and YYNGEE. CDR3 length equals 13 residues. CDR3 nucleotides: TGTGCCAGCAGCGGCCGGGGGGAGGAGACCCAGTACTTC. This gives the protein CASSGRGEETQYF.

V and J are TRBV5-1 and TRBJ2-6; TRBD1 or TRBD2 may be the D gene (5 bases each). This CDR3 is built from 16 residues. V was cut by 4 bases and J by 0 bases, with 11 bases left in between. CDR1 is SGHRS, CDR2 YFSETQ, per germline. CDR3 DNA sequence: TGCGCCAGCAGCGACCCAGGGAGCTCTGGGGCCAACGTCCTGACTTTC. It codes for CASSDPGSSGANVLTF.

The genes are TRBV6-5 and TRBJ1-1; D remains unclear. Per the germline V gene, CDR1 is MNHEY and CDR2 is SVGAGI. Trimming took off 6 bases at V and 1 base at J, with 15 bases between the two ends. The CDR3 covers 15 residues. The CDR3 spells CASRPHSTTNTEAFF. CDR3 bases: TGTGCCAGCAGACCCCACTCGACAACGAACACTGAAGCTTTCTTT.

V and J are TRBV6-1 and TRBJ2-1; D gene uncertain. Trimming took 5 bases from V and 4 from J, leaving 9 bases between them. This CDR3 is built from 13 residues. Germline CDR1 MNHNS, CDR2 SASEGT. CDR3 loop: CASSPTRYNEQFF. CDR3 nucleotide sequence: TGTGCCAGCAGTCCCACACGTTACAATGAGCAGTTCTTC.

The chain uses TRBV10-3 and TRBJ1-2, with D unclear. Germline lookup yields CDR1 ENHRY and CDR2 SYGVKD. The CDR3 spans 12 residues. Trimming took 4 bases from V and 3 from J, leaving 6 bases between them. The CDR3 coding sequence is TGTGCCATCAGTGTTTCCGACTATGGCTACACCTTC. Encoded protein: CAISVSDYGYTF.

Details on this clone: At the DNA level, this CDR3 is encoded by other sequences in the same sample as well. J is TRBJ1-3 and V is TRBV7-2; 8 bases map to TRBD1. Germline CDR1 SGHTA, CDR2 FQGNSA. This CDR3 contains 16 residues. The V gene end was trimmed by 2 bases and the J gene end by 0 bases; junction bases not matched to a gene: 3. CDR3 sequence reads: CASSLTGGNSGNTIYF. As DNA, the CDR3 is TGTGCCAGCAGCTTAACAGGGGGAAACTCTGGAAACACCATATATTTT.

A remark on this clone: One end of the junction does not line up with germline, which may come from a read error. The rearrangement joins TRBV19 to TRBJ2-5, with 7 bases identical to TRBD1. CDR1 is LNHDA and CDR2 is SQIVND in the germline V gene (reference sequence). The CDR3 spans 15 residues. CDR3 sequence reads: CVSSPTRQGGETQYF. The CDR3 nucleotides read TGTGTCAGTAGTCCGACCAGACAGGGCGGCGAGACCCAGTACTTC.

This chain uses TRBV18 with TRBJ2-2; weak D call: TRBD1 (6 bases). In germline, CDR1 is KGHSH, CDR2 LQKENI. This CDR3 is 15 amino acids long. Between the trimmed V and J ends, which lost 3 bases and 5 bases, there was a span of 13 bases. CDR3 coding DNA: TGTGCCAGCTCACCCGCGACACAGGGAACCGGGGAGCTGTTTTTT. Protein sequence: CASSPATQGTGELFF.

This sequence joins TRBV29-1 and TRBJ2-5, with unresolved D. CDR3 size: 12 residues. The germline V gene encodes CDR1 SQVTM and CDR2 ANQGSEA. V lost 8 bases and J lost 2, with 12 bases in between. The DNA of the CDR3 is TGCAGCTTTTGGGGTCAGCAAGAGACCCAGTACTTC. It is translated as CSFWGQQETQYF.

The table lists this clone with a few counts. The CDR3: CASSSEADTQYF. The CDR3 nucleotides are TGTGCCAGCTCATCTGAGGCGGATACGCAGTATTTT. This chain connects TRBV18 to TRBJ2-3; D is undetermined. Germline V gene lookup returns CDR1 KGHSH and CDR2 LQKENI. V lost 5 bases and J lost 6, with 9 bases in between. This CDR3 region has 12 residues.

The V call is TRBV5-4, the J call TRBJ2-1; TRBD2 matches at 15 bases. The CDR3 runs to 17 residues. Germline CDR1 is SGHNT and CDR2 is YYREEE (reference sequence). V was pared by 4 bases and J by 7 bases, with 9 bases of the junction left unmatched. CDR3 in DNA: TGTGCCAGCAGCCAAGGACTAGCGGGGGGGCCTCGGAATGAGCAGTTCTTC. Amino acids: CASSQGLAGGPRNEQFF. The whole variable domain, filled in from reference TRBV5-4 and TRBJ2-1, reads ETGVTQSPTHLIKTRGQQVTLRCSSQSGHNTVSWYQQALGQGPQFIFQYYREEENGRGNFPPRFSGLQFPNYSSELNVNALELDDSALYLCASSQGLAGGPRNEQFFGPGTRLTVL.

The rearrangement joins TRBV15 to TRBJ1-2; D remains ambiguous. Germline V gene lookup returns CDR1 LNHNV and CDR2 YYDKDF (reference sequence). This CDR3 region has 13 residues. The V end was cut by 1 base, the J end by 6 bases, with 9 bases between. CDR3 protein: CATSRARGDGYTF. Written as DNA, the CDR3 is TGTGCCACCAGCAGAGCCCGAGGAGATGGCTACACCTTC.

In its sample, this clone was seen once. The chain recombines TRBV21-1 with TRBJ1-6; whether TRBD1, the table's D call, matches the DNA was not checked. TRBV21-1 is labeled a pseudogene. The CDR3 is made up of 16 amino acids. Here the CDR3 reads CASRPGQGQVSSPLHF. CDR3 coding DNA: TGTGCCAGCAGGCCGGGACAGGGGCAGGTTAGTTCACCCCTCCACTTT.

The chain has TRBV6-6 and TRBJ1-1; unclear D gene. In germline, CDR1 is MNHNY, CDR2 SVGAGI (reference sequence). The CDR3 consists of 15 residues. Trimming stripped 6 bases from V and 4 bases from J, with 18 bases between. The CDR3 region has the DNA TGTGCCAGCAGCCCTCGCTCTACCGGGGTCACTGAAGCTTTCTTT. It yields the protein CASSPRSTGVTEAFF.

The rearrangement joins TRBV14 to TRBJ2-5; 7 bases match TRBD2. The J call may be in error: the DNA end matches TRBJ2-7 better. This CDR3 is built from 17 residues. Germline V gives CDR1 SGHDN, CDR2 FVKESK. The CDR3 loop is CASSLSGSNHITYEQYF. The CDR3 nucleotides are TGTGCCAGCAGCCTTAGCGGGTCAAATCATATTACCTACGAGCAGTACTTC.

DNA of the CDR3: TGTGCCTGGAGTCCGACAGGGGGTGAGCAGTTCTTC. Protein sequence: CAWSPTGGEQFF. This chain links TRBV30 with TRBJ2-1; 9 nucleotides match TRBD1. The germline V gene has CDR1 GTSNPN and CDR2 SVGIG (reference sequence). V gave up 2 bases and J gave up 9 bases; unmatched junction bases: 2. The CDR3 spans 12 residues.

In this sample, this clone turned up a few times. The CDR3, as DNA: TGTGCCAGCAGCGATCCGGGACAGTCCTACGAGCAGTACTTC. It specifies CASSDPGQSYEQYF. The chain employs TRBV7-3 and TRBJ2-7; 7 positions match TRBD1. Germline V CDR1 and CDR2: SGHTA, FQGTGA. CDR3 length: 14 residues. V shed 5 bases, J shed 1 base, and the junction held 5 bases outside the gene matches.

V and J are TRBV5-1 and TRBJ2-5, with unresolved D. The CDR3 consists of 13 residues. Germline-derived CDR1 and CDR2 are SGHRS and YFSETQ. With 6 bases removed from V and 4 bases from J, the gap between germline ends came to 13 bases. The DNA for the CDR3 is TGCGCCAGCACCTTAAATACGGGAGAGACCCAGTACTTC. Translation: CASTLNTGETQYF. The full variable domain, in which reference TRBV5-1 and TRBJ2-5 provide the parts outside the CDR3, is KAGVTQTPRYLIKTRGQQVTLSCSPISGHRSVSWYQQTPGQGLQFLFEYFSETQRNKGNFPGRFSGRQFSNSRSEMNVSTLELGDSALYLCASTLNTGETQYFGPGTRLLVL.

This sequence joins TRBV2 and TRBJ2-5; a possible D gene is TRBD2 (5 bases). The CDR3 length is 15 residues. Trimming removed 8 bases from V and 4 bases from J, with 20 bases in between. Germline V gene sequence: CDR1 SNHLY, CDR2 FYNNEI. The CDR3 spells CASLRTLIELETQYF. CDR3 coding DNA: TGTGCCAGCCTGCGGACTCTTATAGAGTTAGAGACCCAGTACTTC.

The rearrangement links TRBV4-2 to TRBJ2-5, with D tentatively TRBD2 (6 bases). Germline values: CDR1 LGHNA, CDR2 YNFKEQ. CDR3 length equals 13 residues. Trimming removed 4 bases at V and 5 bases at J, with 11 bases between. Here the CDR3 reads CASSPRSGETQYF. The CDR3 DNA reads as TGTGCCAGCAGCCCCCGGAGCGGGGAGACCCAGTACTTC.

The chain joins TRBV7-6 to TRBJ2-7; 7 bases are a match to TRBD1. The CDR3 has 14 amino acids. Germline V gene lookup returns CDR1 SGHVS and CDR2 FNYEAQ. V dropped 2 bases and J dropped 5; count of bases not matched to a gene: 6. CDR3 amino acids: CASSLLGQANEQYF. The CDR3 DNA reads TGTGCCAGCAGCTTACTAGGACAGGCGAACGAGCAGTACTTC.

CDR3 protein: CASETGSSYEQYF. The CDR3, as DNA: TGTGCCAGCGAGACAGGATCATCCTACGAGCAGTACTTC. V and J are TRBV2 and TRBJ2-7; D is possibly TRBD1 (6 bases). Germline CDR1 SNHLY, CDR2 FYNNEI. The CDR3 has 13 residues. V dropped 8 bases and J dropped 1 base, with 12 bases sitting between them.

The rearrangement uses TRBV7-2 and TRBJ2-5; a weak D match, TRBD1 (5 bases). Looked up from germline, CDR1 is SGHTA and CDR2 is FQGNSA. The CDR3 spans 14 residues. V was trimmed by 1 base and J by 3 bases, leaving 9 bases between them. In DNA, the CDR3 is TGTGCCAGCAGCTTAGGAAGGGGTAAAGAGACCCAGTACTTC. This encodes CASSLGRGKETQYF.

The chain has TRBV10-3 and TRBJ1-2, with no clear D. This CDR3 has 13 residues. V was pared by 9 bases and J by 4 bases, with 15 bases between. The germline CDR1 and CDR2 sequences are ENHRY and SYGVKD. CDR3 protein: CAILKLEGYGYTF. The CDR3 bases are TGTGCCATATTAAAGCTAGAGGGCTATGGCTACACCTTC.

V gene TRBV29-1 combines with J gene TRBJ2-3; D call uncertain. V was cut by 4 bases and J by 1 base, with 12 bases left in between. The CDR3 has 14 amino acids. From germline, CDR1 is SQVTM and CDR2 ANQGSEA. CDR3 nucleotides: TGCAGCGTTGTGGCGGAAAAAGGCACAGATACGCAGTATTTT. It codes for CSVVAEKGTDTQYF.

DNA for the CDR3: TGCGCCAGCAGCGTGACAGGGGAGCCGCAGTATTTT. This translates into CASSVTGEPQYF. The V gene is TRBV5-1, the J gene TRBJ2-3; TRBD1 agrees at 8 bases. V dropped 4 bases and J dropped 10; count of bases not matched to a gene: 5. The length of the CDR3 is 12 residues. Germline V gene data show CDR1 as SGHRS and CDR2 as YFSETQ.

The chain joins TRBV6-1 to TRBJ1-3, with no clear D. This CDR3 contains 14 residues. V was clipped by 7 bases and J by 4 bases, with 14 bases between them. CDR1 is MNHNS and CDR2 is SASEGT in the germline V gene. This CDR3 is CASNGPETGNTIYF. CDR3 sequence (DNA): TGTGCCAGCAATGGTCCCGAGACGGGAAACACCATATATTTT.